The 8 T cell receptor beta chains reported below all come from one sample, sequenced in a study of shared clonotypes between healthy human individuals. The protocol was immunoSEQ multiplex PCR, while the TCRdb copy is restricted to in-frame clones and leaves out a portion. Among 2 million to 2.5 million clones listed, about 90% were seen once. Sequencing input: naive CD4+ T cells from PBMCs. Stated subset: CD45RA+ positively selected. Every receptor here comes from a man younger than 30 in good health. Some clones in this sample may be carry-over from other donors' samples.

The chain recombines TRBV28 with TRBJ2-1; 13 positions agree with TRBD2. Germline V gene sequence: CDR1 MDHEN, CDR2 SYDVKM. This CDR3 region has 17 residues. V shed 5 bases and J 8 bases; nucleotides not matched to a gene: 12. CDR3 in amino acids: CASSVARTSGSRYEQFF. The CDR3 coding sequence is TGTGCCAGCAGTGTGGCGAGGACTAGCGGGAGTAGGTATGAGCAGTTCTTC.

This CDR3 reads CASSEPETQYF. The DNA for the CDR3 is TGTGCCAGCAGTGAACCAGAGACCCAGTACTTC. The chain is built from TRBV6-5 and TRBJ2-5, with D unclear. Germline V gene sequence: CDR1 MNHEY, CDR2 SVGAGI. V was trimmed by 5 bases and J by 4 bases, leaving 5 bases between them. The CDR3 has 11 residues.

The V call is TRBV5-5, the J call TRBJ2-7; 11 bases map to TRBD1. The V gene end was trimmed by 4 bases and the J gene end by 4 bases; junction bases not matched to a gene: 7. CDR1 and CDR2 from the germline V gene are SGHKS and YYEKEE (reference sequence). The CDR3 totals 15 residues. CDR3 nucleotide sequence: TGTGCCAGCAGCAAGGGGACAGGGGGGAGGTACGAGCAGTACTTC. Translated: CASSKGTGGRYEQYF.

The chain links TRBV7-6 to TRBJ1-1; D gene unclear. Trimming removed 1 base from V and 1 base from J, with 4 bases in between. Germline V gene lookup returns CDR1 SGHVS and CDR2 FNYEAQ. The CDR3 runs to 13 residues. The CDR3 sequence: CASSLGANTEAFF. The CDR3 DNA is TGTGCCAGCAGCTTAGGGGCGAACACTGAAGCTTTCTTT.

The chain recombines TRBV19 with TRBJ1-5, with 10 bases lining up with TRBD1. In germline, CDR1 is LNHDA, CDR2 SQIVND (reference sequence). J gave up 5 bases and V 5 bases, and 9 bases lay outside the gene matches. This CDR3 comprises 16 residues. The CDR3 DNA is TGTGCCAGTAGTGGTCGACAGGGGGCGTCGTATCAGCCCCAGCATTTT. It specifies CASSGRQGASYQPQHF.

The count of this clone is one. The J gene is TRBJ1-4, the V gene TRBV5-1, with TRBD1 matching over 8 bases. The V and J ends lost 4 bases and 8 bases, in that order; junction bases with no gene match: 7. This CDR3 comprises 14 residues. Germline CDR1 reads SGHRS; CDR2 reads YFSETQ. This CDR3 reads CASSTGTGWEKLFF. Written as DNA, the CDR3 is TGCGCCAGCAGCACCGGGACAGGTTGGGAAAAACTGTTTTTT. Looking up the rest from reference TRBV5-1 and TRBJ1-4 gives the full variable domain: KAGVTQTPRYLIKTRGQQVTLSCSPISGHRSVSWYQQTPGQGLQFLFEYFSETQRNKGNFPGRFSGRQFSNSRSEMNVSTLELGDSALYLCASSTGTGWEKLFFGSGTQLSVL.

A few counts support this clone. The chain employs TRBV7-9 and TRBJ1-1; D remains ambiguous. The CDR3 spans 14 residues. V was trimmed by 7 bases and J by 1 base, leaving 13 bases between them. Per the germline V gene, CDR1 is SEHNR and CDR2 is FQNEAQ (reference sequence). CDR3 in amino acids: CASTKLAQNTEAFF. The DNA of the CDR3 is TGTGCCAGCACGAAGTTGGCGCAGAACACTGAAGCTTTCTTT.

V gene TRBV9 combines with J gene TRBJ2-7, with D tentatively TRBD2 (6 bases). The CDR3 runs 15 residues. CDR1 SGDLS and CDR2 YYNGEE come from the germline V gene. V lost 3 bases and J lost 0, with 13 bases in between. The CDR3 DNA follows: TGTGCCAGCAGCGAGGGACTTATCAACTCCTACGAGCAGTACTTC. Residues: CASSEGLINSYEQYF.